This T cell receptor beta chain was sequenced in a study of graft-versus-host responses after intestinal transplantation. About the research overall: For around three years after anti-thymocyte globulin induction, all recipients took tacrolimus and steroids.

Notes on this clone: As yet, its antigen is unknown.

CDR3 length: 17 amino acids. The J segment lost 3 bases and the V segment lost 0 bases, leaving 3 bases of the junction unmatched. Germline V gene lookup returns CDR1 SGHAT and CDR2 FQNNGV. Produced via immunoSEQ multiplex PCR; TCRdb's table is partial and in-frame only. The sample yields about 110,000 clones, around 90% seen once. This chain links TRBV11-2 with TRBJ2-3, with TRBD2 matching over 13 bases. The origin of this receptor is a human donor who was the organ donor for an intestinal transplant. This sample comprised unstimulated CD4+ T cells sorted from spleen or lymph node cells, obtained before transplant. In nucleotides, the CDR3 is TGTGCCAGCAGCTTAGAAAGGACTAGCGGGAGAACAGATACGCAGTATTTT. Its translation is CASSLERTSGRTDTQYF.